Following are 7 T cell receptor beta chains from one sample sequenced in a study of OX40 agonist ivuxolimab in advanced cancers. The method was immunoSEQ multiplex PCR; TCRdb's version includes in-frame clones alone and lacks a portion of them. The sample has around 140,000 clones, 75% to 95% seen once. The sequencing here drew on CD4+ or CD8+ T cells sorted from blood, taken in a trial of the OX40 agonist ivuxolimab. Receptor source: an adult with an advanced solid tumor such as melanoma, head and neck, liver or kidney cancer.

The V call is TRBV28, the J call TRBJ2-7; 8 nucleotides agree with TRBD1. The V and J ends lost 1 base and 0 bases, in that order; junction bases with no gene match: 5. CDR3 length equals 16 residues. Germline V gives CDR1 MDHEN, CDR2 SYDVKM. The CDR3 sequence is CASSLLDRASSYEQYF. CDR3 sequence (DNA): TGTGCCAGCAGTTTATTGGACAGGGCAAGCTCCTACGAGCAGTACTTC.

This sequence joins TRBV5-5 and TRBJ1-2, with 7 nucleotides matching TRBD1. The V segment lost 6 bases and the J segment 0 bases; nucleotides outside the gene matches: 11. The CDR3 has 16 residues. Germline V gene data show CDR1 as SGHKS and CDR2 as YYEKEE (reference sequence). The CDR3: CASISPTGQPNYGYTF. In nucleotides, the CDR3 is TGTGCCAGCATCTCACCGACGGGACAGCCTAACTATGGCTACACCTTC.

The J gene is TRBJ2-3, the V gene TRBV20-1; the D is unclear. The CDR3 is 11 residues long. Germline lookup yields CDR1 DFQATT and CDR2 SNEGSKA (reference sequence). V dropped 6 bases and J dropped 8 bases, with 12 bases sitting between them. This chain's CDR3 is CSAVPSGTQYF. CDR3 DNA sequence: TGCAGTGCGGTCCCCTCCGGTACGCAGTATTTT.

V and J are TRBV11-1 and TRBJ2-1; weak D call: TRBD1 (6 bases). CDR3 length: 12 residues. Germline V gene lookup returns CDR1 SGHAT and CDR2 FQDESV (reference sequence). Deletions cut 5 bases from V and 7 bases from J, with 9 bases between. CDR3 region: CASSLQGNEQFF. The CDR3 DNA sequence: TGTGCCAGCAGCCTCCAGGGGAATGAGCAGTTCTTC.

This clone has a single count. This chain uses TRBV6-1 with TRBJ2-7; D not resolved. CDR1 and CDR2 from the germline V gene are MNHNS and SASEGT. The CDR3 has 13 residues. V lost 4 bases, J lost 0 bases, and 7 bases lay in between. This chain's CDR3 is CASSVERSYEQYF. CDR3 DNA: TGTGCCAGCAGTGTGGAACGCTCCTACGAGCAGTACTTC.

The chain joins TRBV27 to TRBJ2-3; D uncertain. The CDR3 sequence is 15 residues long. CDR1 and CDR2 from the germline V gene are MNHEY and SMNVEV (reference sequence). The V and J ends lost 5 bases and 2 bases respectively, with 14 bases between them. CDR3 sequence (DNA): TGTGCCAGCAGTATCCGAAGAGGTGCCACAGATACGCAGTATTTT. This gives the protein CASSIRRGATDTQYF.

The chain carries TRBV7-9 and TRBJ1-2, with D perhaps matching TRBD1 (5 bases). V lost 6 bases, J lost 6 bases, and 14 bases lay in between. Germline values: CDR1 SEHNR, CDR2 FQNEAQ (reference sequence). The CDR3 runs to 13 residues. CDR3 residues: CASSLVGVNGYTF. The CDR3 DNA reads as TGTGCCAGCAGTCTCGTGGGGGTAAATGGCTACACCTTC.